This T cell receptor beta chain emerged from a study of blood T cells in healthy people across ages. Whole-study results and caveats: No one knew whether donors had CMV, which possibly confounded expanded clonotype changes.

Germline CDR1 is SEHNR and CDR2 is FQNEAQ (reference sequence). V lost 2 bases and J lost 2, with 20 bases in between. The CDR3 loop spans 18 amino acids. A sample-barcoded 5' primer and a J-beta primer mix were used in a second PCR of roughly 7 to 12 cycles. The template-switch adaptor was a 5' adaptor with 12 random nucleotides. It tagged each cDNA molecule. Each CDR3 protein is one row after TCRdb ran MiXCR on the 5' RACE reads. The data contain 700,000 or so distinct CDR3 sequences, about 20% of them singletons. This clonotype was seen a few times. What it binds is unknown. This chain uses TRBV7-9 with TRBJ2-3; D is possibly TRBD1 (7 bases). The source is a man between 70 and 80 years old in good health. The material sequenced was blood. The CDR3 DNA follows: TGTGCCAGCAGCTTATGGAGGGGCAGGGGGGCGGCCACAGATACGCAGTATTTT. It specifies CASSLWRGRGAATDTQYF.